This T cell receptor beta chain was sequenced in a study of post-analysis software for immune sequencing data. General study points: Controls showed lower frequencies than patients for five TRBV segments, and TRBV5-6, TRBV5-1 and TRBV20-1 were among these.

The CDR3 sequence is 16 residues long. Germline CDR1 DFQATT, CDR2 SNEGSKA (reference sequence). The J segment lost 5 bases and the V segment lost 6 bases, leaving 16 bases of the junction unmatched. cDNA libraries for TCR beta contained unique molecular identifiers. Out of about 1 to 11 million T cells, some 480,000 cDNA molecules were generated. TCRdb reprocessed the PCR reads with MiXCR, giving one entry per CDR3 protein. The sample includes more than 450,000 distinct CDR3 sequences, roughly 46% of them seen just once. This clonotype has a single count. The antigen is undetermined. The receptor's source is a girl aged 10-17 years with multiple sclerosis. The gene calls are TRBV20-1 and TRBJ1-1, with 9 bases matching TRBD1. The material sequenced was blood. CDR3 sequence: CSAPSSGQGGWTEAFF. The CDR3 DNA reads TGCAGTGCCCCATCGTCGGGACAGGGCGGATGGACTGAAGCTTTCTTT.